The present entry profiles one TCR beta chain with its context. Its specificity is not known. The sample belongs to a study of cytomegalovirus exposure and HLA in healthy donors. Points from the study as a whole: The study had only CMV serostatus as immune exposure information. The authors judged a highly shared variant cluster likely a sequencing artifact. Using the classifier, cytomegalovirus status was reportedly diagnosed with high specificity and sensitivity.

PCR employed 60 Vbeta and 13 Jbeta primers. TCRdb's copy holds only in-frame clones and misses some; the assay was immunoSEQ multiplex PCR. The profile shows some 150,000 clones, around three fifths of them singletons. This CDR3 region has 14 residues. The germline CDR1 and CDR2 sequences are SGHRS and YFSETQ. J lost 0 bases, V lost 7 bases, and 5 bases had no gene match. The V and J genes are TRBV5-1 and TRBJ2-7; TRBD1 agrees at 9 bases. The sequencing input was PBMCs. This receptor was obtained from a middle-aged woman in good health and CMV-seronegative. Here the CDR3 reads CASAGQGRSYEQYF. CDR3 nucleotide sequence: TGCGCCAGCGCTGGACAGGGGCGCTCCTACGAGCAGTACTTC. The entire variable domain, with the rest obtained from reference TRBV5-1 and TRBJ2-7, is as follows: KAGVTQTPRYLIKTRGQQVTLSCSPISGHRSVSWYQQTPGQGLQFLFEYFSETQRNKGNFPGRFSGRQFSNSRSEMNVSTLELGDSALYLCASAGQGRSYEQYFGPGTRLTVT.